The rows below give T cell receptor beta chains drawn from one sample of a study of T cells in Graves' hyperthyroidism and ophthalmopathy. TCRdb reprocessed the multiplex PCR reads with MiXCR, giving one entry per CDR3 protein. The top ten hold more than 4.5% of the sample, which has about 580,000 distinct CDR3 sequences, approximately 14% seen once. What was sequenced was blood. These TCRs come from a woman in her twenties or thirties with Graves' hyperthyroidism that later progressed to Graves' ophthalmopathy. Both conserved end residues are part of each CDR3. D genes are given only for firm matches. Clone sizes are given selectively: once, few, many, or a class where the clone is expanded.

D gene,V gene,CDR3 length,clone size,J gene,CDR3 protein,CDR3 DNA
.,TRBV29-1,13,many,TRBJ1-4,CSVGTLRDEKLFF,TGCAGCGTCGGGACTTTAAGGGATGAAAAACTGTTTTTT
.,TRBV24-1,12,few,TRBJ2-2,CATSDFPGELFF,TGTGCCACCAGTGATTTTCCCGGGGAGCTGTTTTTT
.,TRBV12-3/TRBV12-4,15,.,TRBJ1-4,CASSLGGGPNEKLFF,TGTGCCAGCAGCTTAGGTGGGGGGCCAAATGAAAAACTGTTTTTT
.,TRBV28,15,many,TRBJ2-1,CASSLRRDSYNEQFF,TGTGCCAGCAGTTTAAGGCGGGATTCCTACAATGAGCAGTTCTTC
TRBD1,TRBV24-1,16,few,TRBJ2-5,CATSDPTAGGEETQYF,TGTGCCACCAGTGATCCAACTGCAGGGGGCGAGGAGACCCAGTACTTC
.,TRBV27,14,many,TRBJ1-1,CASSFSGRITEAFF,TGTGCCAGCAGTTTCTCGGGACGGATCACTGAAGCTTTCTTT
TRBD1,TRBV3-1,12,.,TRBJ1-1,CASWTGLGEAFF,TGTGCCAGCTGGACAGGTTTGGGTGAAGCTTTCTTT
TRBD1,TRBV20-1,15,many,TRBJ1-1,CSAPPRDSMNTEAFF,TGCAGTGCCCCCCCGCGGGACAGCATGAACACTGAAGCTTTCTTT
.,TRBV7-3,14,.,TRBJ2-7,CASSFPTQPYEQYF,TGTGCCAGCAGCTTCCCCACGCAGCCCTACGAGCAGTACTTC
TRBD2,TRBV9,16,many,TRBJ2-2,CASSSPSGTNTGELFF,TGTGCCAGCAGCTCTCCTAGCGGAACGAACACCGGGGAGCTGTTTTTT
.,TRBV28,14,many,TRBJ1-3,CASSPGGSGNTIYF,TGTGCCAGCAGTCCCGGGGGATCCGGAAACACCATATATTTT
TRBD2,TRBV4-1,15,.,TRBJ2-3,CASSRTSGIGDTQYF,TGCGCCAGCAGCCGGACTAGCGGGATAGGAGATACGCAGTATTTT
.,TRBV3-1,15,many,TRBJ2-7,CASSPRDMGPYEQYF,TGTGCCAGCAGCCCCAGGGATATGGGCCCCTACGAGCAGTACTTC
.,TRBV11-3,15,many,TRBJ1-2,CASSLVGTDTGGYTF,TGTGCCAGCAGCTTAGTCGGCACCGATACGGGTGGCTACACCTTC